What follows are 23 T cell receptor beta chains derived from one specimen sequenced in a study of T cell clonality in common variable immunodeficiency. Points from the study as a whole: Reportedly, TCR beta sequences from common variable immunodeficiency showed fewer deletions and N-nucleotide insertions.

Antigens of these TCRs are unknown. The table came from immunoSEQ multiplex PCR; TCRdb's copy has only in-frame clones and leaves some out. The data show about 34,000 clones, none appearing only once, with roughly 28% held by the ten largest. Material: peripheral blood mononuclear cells. The receptors were gathered from a human donor with common variable immunodeficiency.

This clone was detected many times. The sequence runs out 3 residues before the end of the CDR3; the remainder is reconstructed from the germline J gene. The chain recombines TRBV2 with TRBJ2-6; 9 bases line up with TRBD2. This CDR3 is 17 amino acids long. With 6 bases clipped from V and 2 bases from J, the junction kept 8 bases outside the gene matches. Per the germline V gene, CDR1 is SNHLY and CDR2 is FYNNEI. Partial CDR3 DNA: TGTGCCAGCAGATCCGGGACTAGCCCTGCTGGGGCCAACGTC. Its protein product is CASRSGTSPAGANV. The full CDR3 sequence reads CASRSGTSPAGANVLTF. The complete variable domain, with remaining parts taken from reference TRBV2 and TRBJ2-6, reads EPEVTQTPSHQVTQMGQEVILRCVPISNHLYFYWYRQILGQKVEFLVSFYNNEISEKSEIFDDQFSVERPDGSNFTLKIRSTKLEDSAMYFCASRSGTSPAGANVLTFGAGSRLTVL.

This clone has at least ten counts. Read data end 3 residues before the CDR3 end; the end is taken from the germline J gene. The rearrangement uses TRBV6-2 or TRBV6-3 and TRBJ2-3; 14 positions match TRBD2. Germline V CDR1 and CDR2: MNHEY, SVGEGT. Trimming removed 5 bases from V and 6 bases from J; junction bases left unmatched: 4. The CDR3 contains 15 residues. CDR3 loop: CASSPGTSGSDTQYF. CDR3 DNA (partial): TGTGCCAGCAGTCCCGGGACTAGCGGGAGTGATACG.

This clone was counted between two and nine times. The read terminates 3 residues ahead of where the CDR3 ends, so the germline J gene completes it. This chain links TRBV6-2 or TRBV6-3 with TRBJ2-1; D is possibly TRBD2 (6 bases). The CDR3 totals 11 residues. From germline, CDR1 is MNHEY and CDR2 SVGEGT. V shed 11 bases and J shed 9 bases, with 14 bases lying between them. The CDR3 bases that were read are TGTGCCCTCGCGTCCGGGGGTGAG. It translates to CALASGGE. The full CDR3 protein reads CALASGGEQFF.

This clone counts as large (0.1 to 1%). Read sequence stops 3 residues before the CDR3 end, and the germline J gene provides the missing end. The V call is TRBV18, the J call TRBJ1-1, with 7 bases identical to TRBD1. The CDR3 contains 14 residues. Trimming took 6 bases from V and 5 from J; bases not matched to a gene: 9. Germline CDR1 KGHSH, CDR2 LQKENI. This chain's CDR3 is CASSFTGEMTEAFF. The part of the CDR3 DNA that was read is TGTGCCAGCTCCTTTACAGGGGAAATGACTGAA.

In regard to this clone: The read ends 3 residues early relative to the CDR3; the germline J gene fills the gap. This chain connects TRBV19 to TRBJ1-1, with TRBD1 as a possible D gene (5 bases). This CDR3 has 13 residues. Germline V gene lookup returns CDR1 LNHDA and CDR2 SQIVND (reference sequence). The V gene lost 6 bases and the J gene lost 0 bases, with 8 bases spanning the gap. The part of the CDR3 DNA that was read is TGTGCCAGTAGCCGAGGGGTGAACACTGAA. Amino acid sequence: CASSRGVNTE. The whole CDR3 region reads CASSRGVNTEAFF.

This clone was recorded many times. The read terminates 3 residues before the CDR3 end, so the remaining end is supplied by the germline J gene. V usage is TRBV30 and J usage is TRBJ1-2, with 7 bases aligning to TRBD1. Germline values: CDR1 GTSNPN, CDR2 SVGIG (reference sequence). The CDR3 contains 13 residues. The CDR3 bases that were read are TGTGCCTGGAGTGGGAGGGGGCGCGAAGGC. It codes for CAWSGRGREG. The full CDR3 protein is CAWSGRGREGYTF.

This clone was detected ten times or more. The read ends 3 residues early relative to the CDR3; the germline J gene fills the gap. The J gene is TRBJ2-7, the V gene TRBV7-8; D possibly corresponds to TRBD2 (5 bases). CDR1 and CDR2 from the germline V gene are SGHVS and FQNEAQ. Between the trimmed V and J ends, which lost 4 bases and 6 bases, there was a span of 13 bases. The CDR3 is made up of 13 amino acids. CDR3 region: CASSSLDFLEQYF. CDR3 DNA, as far as it was read: TGTGCCAGCAGCTCTCTGGACTTTCTCGAG.

This clone was picked up many times. The CDR3 goes on 3 residues after the read ends, and that part is filled in from the germline J gene. J is TRBJ1-2 and V is TRBV5-1, with TRBD1 matching 8 bases. V shed 0 bases and J 5 bases; nucleotides not matched to a gene: 3. CDR3 length: 14 residues. The germline V gene encodes CDR1 SGHRS and CDR2 YFSETQ. CDR3 region: CASSLGTGQYGYTF. The part of the CDR3 DNA that was read is TGCGCCAGCAGCTTGGGGACAGGGCAGTATGGC.

CDR3 loop: CSASLAGGVSGYEQYF. The sequenced CDR3 bases are TGCAGTGCTAGTTTAGCGGGAGGGGTCTCAGGCTACGAG. V and J are TRBV20-1 and TRBJ2-7; TRBD2 matches 11 bases. The CDR3 extends 3 residues past the end of the read, so its final part is completed from the germline J gene. CDR3 size: 16 residues. Trimming removed 3 bases from V and 3 bases from J; junction bases left unmatched: 10. Germline loops: CDR1 DFQATT, CDR2 SNEGSKA (reference sequence).

The sample holds a few counts of this clone. A much more abundant neighbour one base away suggests this may be a read error. The read comes to an end 3 residues before the CDR3 does, leaving the germline J gene to fill in the end. Other DNA variants within this sample encode the same CDR3. This chain joins TRBV6-2 or TRBV6-3 and TRBJ2-7, with 15 bases aligning to TRBD2. V lost 4 bases to trimming and J lost 6 bases; unmatched junction nucleotides: 10. The CDR3 extends over 17 amino acids. CDR1 and CDR2 from the germline V gene are MNHEY and SVGEGT. The DNA read from the CDR3 is TGTGCCAGCAGTTCCCCTTCCGGACTAGCGGGAGGGGGCGAG. Its protein is CASSSPSGLAGGGE. The whole CDR3 region reads CASSSPSGLAGGGEQYF.

This clone was observed a few times. The CDR3 end is not reached by the read, which stops 3 residues before it; the germline J gene fills it in. The chain combines TRBV20-1 with TRBJ1-1; D is unclear. V lost 1 base and J lost 5, with 14 bases in between. The CDR3 contains 14 residues. CDR1 is DFQATT and CDR2 is SNEGSKA in the germline V gene (reference sequence). The sequenced part of the CDR3 DNA is TGCAGTGCTAGAGGCCCGGCGGGTAGGACTGAA. Protein sequence: CSARGPAGRTE. From start to end, the CDR3 is CSARGPAGRTEAFF.

The sequenced part of the CDR3 DNA is TGTGCCTGGAGTAAGACATCAGGGGGTCGCTCCTACGAG. Residues: CAWSKTSGGRSYE. The full CDR3 protein reads CAWSKTSGGRSYEQYF. The chain combines TRBV30 with TRBJ2-7; 7 bases agree with TRBD1. Read data end 3 residues before the CDR3 end; the end is taken from the germline J gene. J was trimmed by 0 bases and V by 2 bases; bases with no gene match: 10. The CDR3 has 16 amino acids. Germline V CDR1 and CDR2: GTSNPN, SVGIG (reference sequence).

This clone was detected ten times or more. The CDR3 bases that were read are TGTGCCAGCAGCTTAGGCGGGCCGGCGAACTATGGC. This encodes CASSLGGPANYG. The CDR3 in full is CASSLGGPANYGYTF. The chain is built from TRBV7-8 and TRBJ1-2; D call uncertain. Read data end 3 residues before the CDR3 end; the end is taken from the germline J gene. Between the trimmed V and J ends, which lost 1 base and 2 bases, there was a span of 11 bases. There are 15 residues in the CDR3. In germline, CDR1 is SGHVS, CDR2 FQNEAQ.

This clone was observed a handful of times. Sequencing ends 3 residues short of the CDR3 end; the germline J gene provides the rest. The gene calls are TRBV19 and TRBJ1-3; 8 bases line up with TRBD1. The CDR3 loop spans 14 amino acids. J was trimmed by 3 bases and V by 8 bases; bases with no gene match: 6. Germline V gene lookup returns CDR1 LNHDA and CDR2 SQIVND (reference sequence). CDR3 sequence reads: CASSQGVYGNTIYF. CDR3 DNA (partial): TGTGCCAGTTCACAGGGGGTATATGGAAACACC.

Only a few counts were recorded for this clone. Read sequence stops 3 residues before the CDR3 end, and the germline J gene provides the missing end. The chain has TRBV7-8 and TRBJ1-2; D remains unclear. CDR1 and CDR2 from the germline V gene are SGHVS and FQNEAQ. The CDR3 covers 15 residues. Trimming stripped 5 bases from V and 3 bases from J, with 16 bases between. CDR3 sequence reads: CASSPAADSYYGYTF. The sequenced part of the CDR3 DNA is TGTGCCAGCAGCCCGGCGGCCGACTCTTACTATGGC.

This clone occurred many times. Sequencing ends 3 residues short of the CDR3 end; the germline J gene provides the rest. V and J are TRBV3-1 (or the pseudogene TRBV3-2) and TRBJ2-1, with TRBD2 identical over 14 bases. The CDR3 has 15 amino acids. The germline gives CDR1 LGHDT, CDR2 YNNKEL (reference sequence). V shed 6 bases and J 8 bases; nucleotides not matched to a gene: 6. The CDR3 DNA, read in part, is TGTGCCAGCAGAGGGTGGGGACTAGCGGGAGATGAG. Encoded protein: CASRGWGLAGDE. In full, the CDR3 is CASRGWGLAGDEQFF.

This clone was counted at least ten times. The read stops 3 residues short of the end of the CDR3; the missing end is completed from the germline J gene. V gene TRBV5-1 combines with J gene TRBJ2-2; possibly TRBD1 for D (5 bases). V lost 4 bases to trimming and J lost 0 bases, with 7 bases between them. From germline, CDR1 is SGHRS and CDR2 YFSETQ. This CDR3 region has 14 residues. This chain's CDR3 is CASSATANTGELFF. Incomplete CDR3 DNA: TGCGCCAGCAGCGCGACAGCGAACACCGGGGAG.

Only a few counts were recorded for this clone. The missing CDR3 end, 3 residues past where the read stops, is filled in from the germline J gene. The V gene is TRBV7-2, the J gene TRBJ1-1; 9 bases map to TRBD1. The CDR3 spans 15 residues. The germline V gene has CDR1 SGHTA and CDR2 FQGNSA. Trimming removed 5 bases from V and 2 bases from J; junction bases left unmatched: 6. The CDR3 DNA, read in part, is TGTGCCAGCAGCCTTTACAGGGGGCCTAACACTGAA. Its protein product is CASSLYRGPNTE. The complete CDR3 protein is CASSLYRGPNTEAFF.

The sample holds a few counts of this clone. The chain's CDR3 is CASSDRDSPFYEQYF. The CDR3 DNA, read in part, is TGTGCCAGCAGCGACCGGGACTCCCCCTTTTACGAG. The chain recombines TRBV6-2 or TRBV6-3 with TRBJ2-7; a weak D match, TRBD2 (6 bases). The read comes to an end 3 residues before the CDR3 does, leaving the germline J gene to fill in the end. The length of the CDR3 is 15 residues. Germline V gene data show CDR1 as MNHEY and CDR2 as SVGEGT. The V end was cut by 6 bases, the J end by 4 bases, with 19 bases between.

This clone has a count of ten or more. The observed sequence ends 3 residues before the CDR3 terminus, with the missing tail filled in from the germline J gene. The chain couples TRBV10-3 to TRBJ1-3; D is possibly TRBD1 (6 bases). CDR1 and CDR2 from the germline V gene are ENHRY and SYGVKD. The CDR3 is 16 amino acids. Trimming took 2 bases from V and 0 from J, leaving 11 bases between them. The CDR3 protein is CAISEPGQISGNTIYF. The sequenced CDR3 bases are TGTGCCATCAGTGAGCCAGGACAGATCTCTGGAAACACC.

Worth noting for this clone: From the germline J gene comes the end of the CDR3, since the read stops 3 residues before it. The chain combines TRBV7-3 with TRBJ2-2; 13 bases map to TRBD2. The CDR3 spans 17 residues. CDR1 is SGHTA, CDR2 FQGTGA, per germline. The J segment lost 4 bases and the V segment lost 2 bases, leaving 4 bases of the junction unmatched. The CDR3 bases that were read are TGTGCCAGCAGCTTAGGACTAGCGGGAGCGGTCACCGGGGAG. Amino acid sequence: CASSLGLAGAVTGE. The full CDR3 protein reads CASSLGLAGAVTGELFF.

This clone was seen at least ten times. The read ends 3 residues before the CDR3 terminus; that terminus is restored from the germline J gene. This rearrangement joins TRBV20-1 to TRBJ2-1; 8 positions match TRBD2. V was pared by 6 bases and J by 7 bases, with 14 bases of the junction left unmatched. This CDR3 has 15 residues. Germline V gene lookup returns CDR1 DFQATT and CDR2 SNEGSKA (reference sequence). The CDR3 sequence is CSACPLERGRNEQFF. The CDR3 bases that were read are TGCAGTGCCTGTCCCCTTGAGCGGGGGCGTAATGAG.

This clone occurred a few times. The read falls 3 residues short of the CDR3 end, and the missing part is taken from the germline J gene. This chain connects TRBV18 to TRBJ2-7; no definite D call. The CDR3 length is 14 residues. The germline V gene encodes CDR1 KGHSH and CDR2 LQKENI. Trimming removed 0 bases from V and 0 bases from J, with 6 bases in between. The CDR3: CASSPPRPSYEQYF. Partial CDR3 DNA: TGTGCCAGCTCACCACCCAGGCCCTCCTACGAG.